A selection of T cell receptor beta chains follows, all from one sample in a study of vaccination effects on CD4 cells after COVID-19. Assay: immunoSEQ multiplex PCR; the TCRdb copy retains only in-frame clones and omits some. The sample lists around 28,000 clones; 69% were seen once. The antigens these receptors bind are not known. The sequencing used CD4+ T cells from PBMCs cultured with SARS-CoV-2 spike peptides, collected before COVID-19 vaccination. Every receptor here comes from a human donor who had a prior SARS-CoV-2 infection. CDR3s include the opening cysteine and the closing phenylalanine or tryptophan. The D gene is left open where the match is weak.

d_call v_call cdr3_aa
NA TRBV30 CAWSVGDARTDTQYF
TRBD2 TRBV7-8 CASSLAGGSTYEQYF
NA TRBV11-1 CASSWGPSSYEQYF
TRBD1 TRBV7-9 CASTQGQWTEAFF
NA TRBV5-1 CASSLTGSSYEQYF
TRBD2 TRBV4-2 CASSHGTSGGGETQYF
NA TRBV5-5 CASSNGGIGGYGYTF
NA TRBV5-1 CASSLGQNYGYTF
NA TRBV21-1 CASSKAQLLRRQNQPQHF
TRBD2 TRBV2 CASTAASGETQYF
TRBD2 TRBV19 CASSRLAGMSNFYEQYF
NA TRBV3-1/TRBV3-2 CASSLGAGRGYGYTF
NA TRBV19 CASSPSTASETQYF
NA TRBV18 CASSRDHSGNTIYF
NA TRBV18 CASSQLTGNYGYTF
NA TRBV6-6 CASTNGGAGANVLTF
NA TRBV5-1 CASSRSAENTEAFF
NA TRBV7-3 CASSLSAWGTDTQYF
NA TRBV18 CASSPPALRETQYF
NA TRBV9 CASSVDAPGRQPQHF
TRBD2 TRBV19 CASSIGTSGGTSGANVLTF
TRBD2 TRBV4-2 CASSQRGTSTPYEQYF
NA TRBV12-3/TRBV12-4 CASSLREADEAFF
NA TRBV18 CASLDSRTEAFF
NA TRBV5-1 CASSLDSNTDTQYF
NA TRBV5-4 CASSLAGADYGYTF
TRBD2 TRBV5-8 CASSLEGTSGDPRFGQFF
NA TRBV6-5 CASSRNTGELFF
TRBD2 TRBV6-2/TRBV6-3 CASSWGLAGRSTF
NA TRBV18 CASSPTGSSSGNTIYF
NA TRBV5-4 CASSLVYTDYGYTF
NA TRBV4-2 CASSQDLAGREQYF
NA TRBV7-9 CASSLAMATSGNEQFF
NA TRBV16 CASSNQFSSSEQFF
NA TRBV29-1 CSAGIMRTDTQYF
NA TRBV6-6 CASTTGTFNSPLHF
TRBD1 TRBV18 CASSLGQGGFGEKLFF
NA TRBV6-4 CASSDVWASGNTIYF
TRBD2 TRBV19 CASSILNSGGEQFF
NA TRBV7-9 CASSWGTSGQETQYF
NA TRBV6-5 CASSYSKLDFPDAFF
NA TRBV7-2 CASSFSVSSGNTIYF
TRBD2 TRBV5-4 CASGTSGETQYF
NA TRBV19 CASSIRTGSGETQYF
TRBD1 TRBV4-1 CASSDRDRALDTQYF
NA TRBV4-1 CASSQVQPDTQYF
NA TRBV4-2 CASSQDQGEQYF
NA TRBV6-1 CASSEREDSEQYF
NA TRBV6-5 CASSTRGRTAYEQYF